Listed here are 14 T cell receptor beta chains from one sample, sequenced in a study of shared clonotypes between healthy human individuals. The protocol was immunoSEQ multiplex PCR, while the TCRdb copy is restricted to in-frame clones and leaves out a portion. The repertoire has about 2.4 million clones, approximately 93% of them found once; the top ten carry about 0.39%. The specimen sequenced was naive CD4+ T cells from PBMCs. The subset here: CD45RA+ positively selected. The receptors derive from a man aged 18 to 30 in good health. Some clones in this sample may be carry-over from other donors' samples.

The genes are TRBV28 and TRBJ2-3; 12 nucleotides agree with TRBD2. This CDR3 has 15 amino acids. In germline, CDR1 is MDHEN, CDR2 SYDVKM. After removal of 5 bases from V and 7 bases from J, the junction contained 7 bases not matched to a gene. The CDR3 sequence: CASSPGLAGSNTQYF. DNA of the CDR3: TGTGCCAGCAGTCCCGGACTAGCGGGAAGTAATACGCAGTATTTT.

V is TRBV10-1 and J is TRBJ2-5, with no clear D. Trimming stripped 0 bases from V and 5 bases from J, with 10 bases between. CDR1 is WNHNN, CDR2 SYGVQD, per germline (reference sequence). The CDR3 sequence is 14 residues long. CDR3 nucleotides: TGCGCCAGCAGTGAGTCGGCTGGGCGCGAGACCCAGTACTTC. Translation gives CASSESAGRETQYF.

V is TRBV6-1 and J is TRBJ1-3, with TRBD1 matching 7 bases. CDR3 length: 15 residues. Germline V gene data show CDR1 as MNHNS and CDR2 as SASEGT. The trim removed 2 bases at V and 2 bases at J, leaving 3 bases unmatched. CDR3 DNA: TGTGCCAGCAGTGAACGCACAGGGGCTGGAAACACCATATATTTT. Translation gives CASSERTGAGNTIYF.

This rearrangement joins TRBV7-2 to TRBJ2-7; D possibly corresponds to TRBD1 (6 bases). Germline V CDR1 and CDR2: SGHTA, FQGNSA. The CDR3 spans 14 residues. V lost 4 bases, J lost 1 base, and 11 bases lay in between. CDR3: CASSSLGQSYEQYF. As DNA, the CDR3 is TGTGCCAGCAGCTCCCTTGGACAGTCCTACGAGCAGTACTTC.

This clone came up once. The CDR3, as DNA: TGTGCCAGCACAATCCAGGGAAACTATGGCTACACCTTC. This gives the protein CASTIQGNYGYTF. The chain combines TRBV5-4 with TRBJ1-2; D is perhaps TRBD1 (5 bases). This CDR3 is 13 amino acids long. Trimming shortened V by 6 bases and J by 2 bases, and 11 bases separated the two germline ends. CDR1 is SGHNT, CDR2 YYREEE, per germline (reference sequence).

This chain links TRBV6-5 with TRBJ1-4; D not resolved. This CDR3 is 13 amino acids long. Germline lookup yields CDR1 MNHEY and CDR2 SVGAGI. Trimming stripped 5 bases from V and 8 bases from J, with 12 bases between. This CDR3 is CASSSLVREKLFF. The DNA of the CDR3 is TGTGCCAGCAGTAGCCTAGTGAGGGAAAAACTGTTTTTT.

This clone showed up just once. The same CDR3 is also encoded by other DNA sequences in this sample. J is TRBJ1-5 and V is TRBV19, with TRBD1 as a possible D gene (5 bases). The CDR3 runs 14 residues. The germline V and J ends were trimmed by 5 bases and 4 bases, with 12 bases remaining between them. Germline-derived CDR1 and CDR2 are LNHDA and SQIVND (reference sequence). The CDR3 DNA sequence: TGTGCCAGTAGTTCGCGGGGCGGGAATCAGCCCCAGCATTTT. Its protein is CASSSRGGNQPQHF.

The chain has TRBV6-1 and TRBJ2-2; 10 nucleotides line up with TRBD2. The J segment lost 0 bases and the V segment lost 3 bases, leaving 13 bases of the junction unmatched. The germline gives CDR1 MNHNS, CDR2 SASEGT. The CDR3 is 20 residues long. CDR3 region: CASSDRDRKGTSANTGELFF. CDR3 in DNA: TGTGCCAGCAGTGACAGGGACAGGAAAGGGACTAGCGCGAACACCGGGGAGCTGTTTTTT.

The chain recombines TRBV5-1 with TRBJ1-2, with 8 bases identical to TRBD1. Germline CDR1 and CDR2: SGHRS and YFSETQ. The CDR3 extends over 16 amino acids. Unmatched junction bases numbered 11, after V lost 0 bases and J lost 7 bases. CDR3 region: CASSLADRGPWSGYTF. The DNA for the CDR3 is TGCGCCAGCAGCTTGGCCGACAGGGGTCCCTGGTCTGGCTACACCTTC.

The V and J genes are TRBV5-6 and TRBJ2-2, with D tentatively TRBD2 (5 bases). CDR1 SGHDT and CDR2 YYEEEE come from the germline V gene. Trimming left V 4 bases short and J 3 bases short, with 13 bases between. CDR3 length equals 15 residues. The CDR3 loop reads CASSPNRGYTGELFF. The DNA of the CDR3 is TGTGCCAGCAGCCCGAATCGGGGATACACCGGGGAGCTGTTTTTT.

The rearrangement uses TRBV19 and TRBJ2-1; 13 nucleotides match TRBD2. Germline V gene data show CDR1 as LNHDA and CDR2 as SQIVND (reference sequence). The ends lost 8 bases at V and 13 bases at J; junction bases unmatched: 8. This CDR3 spans 13 amino acids. The CDR3 loop is CASAWTSGRAQFF. The CDR3 DNA reads as TGTGCCAGTGCCTGGACTAGCGGGAGAGCTCAGTTCTTC. Variable domain in full (rest from reference TRBV19 and TRBJ2-1): DGGITQSPKYLFRKEGQNVTLSCEQNLNHDAMYWYRQDPGQGLRLIYYSQIVNDFQKGDIAEGYSVSREKKESFPLTVTSAQKNPTAFYLCASAWTSGRAQFFGPGTRLTVL.

As concerns this clone: The junction and the germline gene differ at one end; a read error may be behind it. The V call is TRBV6-4, the J call TRBJ2-1; 7 positions match TRBD1. Germline-derived CDR1 and CDR2 are MRHNA and SNTAGT. CDR3 size: 15 residues. The CDR3 sequence: CASMPDRASFNEQFF. Here the CDR3 DNA reads TGTGCCAGTATGCCCGACAGGGCTTCCTTCAATGAGCAGTTCTTC.

This chain joins TRBV6-1 and TRBJ2-7; D ambiguous. This CDR3 contains 11 residues. Germline V lookup: CDR1 MNHNS, CDR2 SASEGT. The CDR3 sequence: CASAVTYEQYF. As DNA, the CDR3 is TGTGCGAGCGCAGTTACCTACGAGCAGTACTTC.

The chain joins TRBV12-5 to TRBJ2-5; D gene ambiguous. The CDR3 is 12 amino acids. CDR1 and CDR2 from the germline V gene are LGHNT and FRNRAP. Between the trimmed V and J ends, which lost 3 bases and 5 bases, there was a span of 7 bases. CDR3 DNA: TGTGCTAGTGGTTTTAGCACGGAGACCCAGTACTTC. The encoded protein is CASGFSTETQYF.